The present T cell receptor beta chain was sequenced within a study of cytomegalovirus exposure and HLA in healthy donors. With 60 Vbeta and 13 Jbeta primers, the PCR was carried out. Assay used: immunoSEQ multiplex PCR; TCRdb lists only in-frame clones, some missing. The sample lists over 110,000 clones, roughly 77% occurring once. Remarks on this clone: Its antigen is undetermined.

The CDR3 covers 18 residues. In germline, CDR1 is SQVTM, CDR2 ANQGSEA. Trimming took off 7 bases at V and 0 bases at J, with 25 bases between the two ends. Broader study findings: Earlier analysis found most TCR beta V segments productive about 87% or about 30% of the time. The study flagged some 170 TCR beta chains as cytomegalovirus-associated.

Healthy donors of bone marrow made up the group. The sequenced sample was PBMCs. The clonotype comes from a female donor in good health and CMV-seronegative. The chain is built from TRBV29-1 and TRBJ2-1; possibly TRBD2 for D (5 bases). The CDR3 reads CSGGRLLGYMSSYNEQFF. The CDR3 bases are TGCAGCGGAGGGCGGTTACTCGGGTACATGAGCTCCTACAATGAGCAGTTCTTC.